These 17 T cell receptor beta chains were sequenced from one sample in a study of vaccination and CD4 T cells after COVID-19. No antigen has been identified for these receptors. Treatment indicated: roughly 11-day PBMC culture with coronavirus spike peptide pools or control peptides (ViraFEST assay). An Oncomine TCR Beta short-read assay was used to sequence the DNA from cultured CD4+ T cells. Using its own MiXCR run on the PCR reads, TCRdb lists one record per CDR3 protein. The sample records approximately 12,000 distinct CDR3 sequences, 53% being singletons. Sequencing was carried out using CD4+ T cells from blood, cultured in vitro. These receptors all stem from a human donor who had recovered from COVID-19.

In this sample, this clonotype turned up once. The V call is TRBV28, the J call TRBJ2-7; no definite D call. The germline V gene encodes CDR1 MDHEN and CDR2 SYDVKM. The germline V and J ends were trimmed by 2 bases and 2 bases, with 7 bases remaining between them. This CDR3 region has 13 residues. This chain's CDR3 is CASSLPATYEQYF. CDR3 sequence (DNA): TGTGCCAGCAGTTTACCGGCTACCTACGAGCAGTACTTC.

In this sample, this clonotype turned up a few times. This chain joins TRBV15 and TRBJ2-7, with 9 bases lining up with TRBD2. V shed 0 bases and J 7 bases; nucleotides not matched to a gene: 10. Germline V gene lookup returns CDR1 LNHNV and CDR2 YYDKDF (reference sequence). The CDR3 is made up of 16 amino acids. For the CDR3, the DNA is TGTGCCACCAGCAGAGATCTGGGTAGCGGGGGTTTAGAGCAGTACTTC. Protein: CATSRDLGSGGLEQYF.

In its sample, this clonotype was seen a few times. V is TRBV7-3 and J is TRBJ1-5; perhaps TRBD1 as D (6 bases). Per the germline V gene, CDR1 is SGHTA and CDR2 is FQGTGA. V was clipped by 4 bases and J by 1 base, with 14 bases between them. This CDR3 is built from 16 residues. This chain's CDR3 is CASSSRSGVSNQPQHF. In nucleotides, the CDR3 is TGTGCCAGCAGCTCCCGGTCAGGGGTAAGCAATCAGCCCCAGCATTTT. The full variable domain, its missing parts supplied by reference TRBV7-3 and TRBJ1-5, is GAGVSQTPSNKVTEKGKYVELRCDPISGHTALYWYRQSLGQGPEFLIYFQGTGAADDSGLPNDRFFAVRPEGSVSTLKIQRTERGDSAVYLCASSSRSGVSNQPQHFGDGTRLSIL.

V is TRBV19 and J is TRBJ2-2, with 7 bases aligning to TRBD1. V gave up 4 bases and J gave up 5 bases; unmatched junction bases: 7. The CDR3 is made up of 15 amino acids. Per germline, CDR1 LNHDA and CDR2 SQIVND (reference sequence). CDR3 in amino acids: CASSNRQGRTGELFF. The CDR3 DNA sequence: TGTGCCAGTAGTAACCGACAGGGTAGAACCGGGGAGCTGTTTTTT.

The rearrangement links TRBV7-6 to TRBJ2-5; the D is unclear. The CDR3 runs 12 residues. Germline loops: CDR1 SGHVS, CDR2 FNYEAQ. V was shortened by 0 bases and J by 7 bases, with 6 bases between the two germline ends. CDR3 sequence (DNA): TGTGCCAGCAGCTTAGCGGGTGGGACCCAGTACTTC. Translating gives CASSLAGGTQYF.

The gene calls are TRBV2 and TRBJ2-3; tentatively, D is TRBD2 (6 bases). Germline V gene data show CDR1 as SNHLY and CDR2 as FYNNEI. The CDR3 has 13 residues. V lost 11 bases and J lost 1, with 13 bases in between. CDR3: CAGGGVGTDTQYF. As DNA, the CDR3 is TGTGCCGGGGGAGGCGTGGGCACAGATACGCAGTATTTT.

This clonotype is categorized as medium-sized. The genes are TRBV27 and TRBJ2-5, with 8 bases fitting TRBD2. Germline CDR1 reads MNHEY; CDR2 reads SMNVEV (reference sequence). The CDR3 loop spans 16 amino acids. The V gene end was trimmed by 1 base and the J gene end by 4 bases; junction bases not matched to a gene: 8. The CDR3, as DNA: TGTGCCAGCAGTTTATTCGGGAGGGCCATAGGAGAGACCCAGTACTTC. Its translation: CASSLFGRAIGETQYF.

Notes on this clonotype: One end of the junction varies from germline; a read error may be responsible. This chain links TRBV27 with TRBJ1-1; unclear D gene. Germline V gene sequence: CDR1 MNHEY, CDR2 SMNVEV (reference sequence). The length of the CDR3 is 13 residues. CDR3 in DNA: TGTGCCAGCAGTCTATCCAGATACACTGAAGCTTTCTTT. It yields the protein CASSLSRYTEAFF.

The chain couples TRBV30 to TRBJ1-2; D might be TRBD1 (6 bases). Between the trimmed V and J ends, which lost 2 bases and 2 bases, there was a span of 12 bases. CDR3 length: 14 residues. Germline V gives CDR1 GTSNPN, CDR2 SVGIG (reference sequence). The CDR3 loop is CAWSKDRLNYGYTF. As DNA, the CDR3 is TGTGCCTGGAGTAAAGACAGGTTGAACTATGGCTACACCTTC. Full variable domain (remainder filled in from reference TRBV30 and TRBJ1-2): SQTIHQWPATLVQPVGSPLSLECTVEGTSNPNLYWYRQAAGRGLQLLFYSVGIGQISSEVPQNLSASRPQDRQFILSSKKLLLSDSGFYLCAWSKDRLNYGYTFGSGTRLTVV.

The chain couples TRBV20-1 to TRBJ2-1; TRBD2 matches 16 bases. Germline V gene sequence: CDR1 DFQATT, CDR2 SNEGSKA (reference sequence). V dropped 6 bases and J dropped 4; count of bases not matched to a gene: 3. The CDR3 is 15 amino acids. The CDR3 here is CSAGTSGRGYNEQFF. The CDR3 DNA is TGCAGTGCAGGGACTAGCGGGAGGGGTTACAATGAGCAGTTCTTC.

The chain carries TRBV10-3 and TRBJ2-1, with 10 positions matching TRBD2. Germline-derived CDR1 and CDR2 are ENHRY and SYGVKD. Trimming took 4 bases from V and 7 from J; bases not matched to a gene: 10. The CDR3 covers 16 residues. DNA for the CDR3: TGTGCCATCAGTGCCCAAAGCGGGAGGGGAGGGAATGAGCAGTTCTTC. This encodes CAISAQSGRGGNEQFF.

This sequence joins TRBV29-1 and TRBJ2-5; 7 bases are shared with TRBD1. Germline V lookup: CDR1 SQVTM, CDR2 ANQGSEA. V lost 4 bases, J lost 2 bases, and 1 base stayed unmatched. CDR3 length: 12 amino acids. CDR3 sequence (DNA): TGCAGCGTTGCCAGGGGGCAAGAGACCCAGTACTTC. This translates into CSVARGQETQYF.

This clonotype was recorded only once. The CDR3 sequence is CASSLGAGALQETQYF. The CDR3 region has the DNA TGCGCCAGCAGCTTGGGAGCGGGAGCCCTCCAAGAGACCCAGTACTTC. The V call is TRBV5-1, the J call TRBJ2-5, with 8 positions matching TRBD2. Germline loops: CDR1 SGHRS, CDR2 YFSETQ. The trim removed 0 bases at V and 1 base at J, leaving 5 bases unmatched. The CDR3 runs to 16 residues.

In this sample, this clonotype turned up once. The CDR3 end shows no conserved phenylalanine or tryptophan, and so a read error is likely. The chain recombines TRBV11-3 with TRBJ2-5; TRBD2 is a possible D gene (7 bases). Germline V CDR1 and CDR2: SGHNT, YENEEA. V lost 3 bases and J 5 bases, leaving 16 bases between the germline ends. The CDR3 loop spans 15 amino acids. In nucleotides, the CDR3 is TGTGCCAGCAGCTTTCCGCGCGGGGGCGGTGAGACCCAGTACTTA. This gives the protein CASSFPRGGGETQYL.

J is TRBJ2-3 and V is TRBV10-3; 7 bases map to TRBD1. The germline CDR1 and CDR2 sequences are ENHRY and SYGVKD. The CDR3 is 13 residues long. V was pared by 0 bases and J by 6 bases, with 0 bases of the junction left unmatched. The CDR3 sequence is CAISESTGDTQYF. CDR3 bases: TGTGCCATCAGTGAGTCGACAGGGGATACGCAGTATTTT.

As DNA, the CDR3 is TGCGCCAGCAGATACGCGGAGAACACTGAAGCTTTCTTT. This encodes CASRYAENTEAFF. The V call is TRBV5-1, the J call TRBJ1-1; the D is unclear. CDR1 and CDR2 from the germline V gene are SGHRS and YFSETQ. Trimming stripped 5 bases from V and 1 base from J, with 9 bases between. This CDR3 is built from 13 residues.

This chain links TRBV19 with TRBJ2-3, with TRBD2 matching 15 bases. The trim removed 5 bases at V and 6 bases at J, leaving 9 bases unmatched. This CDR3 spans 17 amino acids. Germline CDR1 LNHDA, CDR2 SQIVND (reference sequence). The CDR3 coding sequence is TGTGCCAGTAGTTCACCGGGACTAGCGGGAGGTGGTGATACGCAGTATTTT. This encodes CASSSPGLAGGGDTQYF.